This T cell receptor (beta chain) was identified in a study of shared clonotypes between healthy human individuals. Germline values: CDR1 SGHRS, CDR2 YFSETQ. The CDR3 has 13 residues. Trimming stripped 4 bases from V and 1 base from J, with 8 bases between. About this clone itself: The antigen is undetermined.

Study results and caveats: Depth was large, yet rarefaction showed that sorted-subset sequencing was incomplete.

An approximately 220 ng quantity of DNA, roughly 29,000 T cell genomes, went into the sorted-subset replicate PCRs. The table came from immunoSEQ multiplex PCR; TCRdb's copy has only in-frame clones and leaves some out. Counted here are a few million clones, just over 90% occurring once; the ten biggest clones make up approximately 0.4%. V is TRBV5-1 and J is TRBJ2-5, with D unclear. The sample was naive CD4+ T cells from PBMCs. Subset specified: CD45RA+ positively selected. The clonotype originates from a man in his late teens or twenties in good health. Some clones in this sample may be carry-over from other donors' samples. CDR3 loop: CASSPWIQETQYF. The CDR3 DNA follows: TGCGCCAGCAGCCCCTGGATCCAAGAGACCCAGTACTTC.